Here is one T cell receptor (beta chain) with its context. The time point here: new active TB diagnosis, blood taken before or within 7 days of starting treatment. Tuberculosis was confirmed by positive sputum smear and/or M. tuberculosis culture. Clones were read by immunoSEQ multiplex PCR, and TCRdb kept only the in-frame ones, dropping some. This sample has 30,000 to 40,000 clones, with about 91% found just once. The ends were cut back, 0 bases at V and 8 bases at J, with 23 bases in the middle. The germline V gene encodes CDR1 SGHRS and CDR2 YFSETQ. The CDR3 has 17 amino acids. This sample was included in a study of T cells in tuberculosis. Background on the study: A South African cohort included IGRA-negative adolescents, latently infected IGRA-positive adolescents and adults with active tuberculosis. PBMC were archived before or within 7 days of starting treatment.

The receptor was isolated from an adult with tuberculosis. This chain links TRBV5-1 with TRBJ1-1; D might be TRBD1 (6 bases). The input for sequencing was PBMCs, taken at tuberculosis diagnosis. This CDR3 reads CASSLGGQVTKYNEAFF. DNA for the CDR3: TGCGCCAGCAGCTTGGGGGGACAAGTCACCAAATATAACGAAGCTTTCTTT.